These T cell receptor beta chains were read from a single sample in a study of CXCR3-negative and CXCR3-positive naive CD8 T cells. TCRdb re-called the 5' RACE reads, yielding one record per CDR3 amino acid sequence without DNA. The sample table includes some 150,000 distinct CDR3 sequences. Material for sequencing was naive CXCR3+ CD8+ T cells from blood. Receptor source: a human donor in good health. Some clones in this sample may be carry-over from other donors' samples. CDR3s include the opening cysteine and the closing phenylalanine or tryptophan. The order of the fields is J gene, V gene, CDR3 protein.

j_gene: TRBJ2-2; v_gene: TRBV11-2; CDR3aa: CALGRIGELFF
j_gene: TRBJ2-1; v_gene: TRBV6-2/TRBV6-3; CDR3aa: CASSYGSSYNEQFF
j_gene: TRBJ2-7; v_gene: TRBV12-3/TRBV12-4; CDR3aa: CASSRGTGVTSYEQYF
j_gene: TRBJ1-4; v_gene: TRBV9; CDR3aa: CASSADRLNEKLFF
j_gene: TRBJ2-1; v_gene: TRBV10-3; CDR3aa: CAISGLGEYNEQFF
j_gene: TRBJ2-2; v_gene: TRBV28; CDR3aa: CASSLTGVGTGELFF
j_gene: TRBJ2-7; v_gene: TRBV29-1; CDR3aa: CSAGTSREDEQYF
j_gene: TRBJ2-7; v_gene: TRBV12-3/TRBV12-4; CDR3aa: CASSSQGANEQYF
j_gene: TRBJ2-2; v_gene: TRBV29-1; CDR3aa: CSVYGTNTGELFF
j_gene: TRBJ2-1; v_gene: TRBV29-1; CDR3aa: CSVEVMVWLADHLYNEQFF
j_gene: TRBJ2-3; v_gene: TRBV11-3; CDR3aa: CASSPRLAGGYTDTQYF
j_gene: TRBJ2-3; v_gene: TRBV7-2; CDR3aa: CASSSGLEDTQYF
j_gene: TRBJ2-7; v_gene: TRBV29-1; CDR3aa: CSVEDWEGGIEQYF
j_gene: TRBJ2-7; v_gene: TRBV6-2/TRBV6-3; CDR3aa: CASSNDGDLAYEQYF
j_gene: TRBJ1-1; v_gene: TRBV28; CDR3aa: CASSLSGGNTEAFF
j_gene: TRBJ1-2; v_gene: TRBV29-1; CDR3aa: CSVPRGVGSLGGYTF
j_gene: TRBJ2-7; v_gene: TRBV5-1; CDR3aa: CASSPPDSFEQYF
j_gene: TRBJ1-6; v_gene: TRBV9; CDR3aa: CASSASPNNSPLHF
j_gene: TRBJ2-2; v_gene: TRBV6-2/TRBV6-3; CDR3aa: CASSYGGTGELFF
j_gene: TRBJ1-4; v_gene: TRBV10-3; CDR3aa: CAISESHRGTNEKLFF
j_gene: TRBJ1-1; v_gene: TRBV7-9; CDR3aa: CASSPPGSSTEAFF
j_gene: TRBJ1-1; v_gene: TRBV4-2; CDR3aa: CASSQDRQGAIGNAEAFF
j_gene: TRBJ2-2; v_gene: TRBV25-1; CDR3aa: CASSDVTGGGELFF
j_gene: TRBJ2-1; v_gene: TRBV5-1; CDR3aa: CASSLVASGLSSYNEQFF
j_gene: TRBJ2-7; v_gene: TRBV7-6; CDR3aa: CASSPGGRDFSYEQYF
j_gene: TRBJ2-3; v_gene: TRBV7-9; CDR3aa: CASSLSRTDTQYF
j_gene: TRBJ2-7; v_gene: TRBV20-1; CDR3aa: CSARSGDPYEQYF
j_gene: TRBJ1-1; v_gene: TRBV5-1; CDR3aa: CASSLDQLTEAFF
j_gene: TRBJ2-1; v_gene: TRBV29-1; CDR3aa: CSAKREGRNEQFF
j_gene: TRBJ2-7; v_gene: TRBV7-2; CDR3aa: CASSLLDEQYF
j_gene: TRBJ1-1; v_gene: TRBV30; CDR3aa: CAWNRAMNTEAFF
j_gene: TRBJ2-3; v_gene: TRBV10-3; CDR3aa: CAISESEGLRAQYF
j_gene: TRBJ2-7; v_gene: TRBV19; CDR3aa: CASSSGSGDEQYF
j_gene: TRBJ1-2; v_gene: TRBV12-1; CDR3aa: CASSFAPGQGSNYGYTF
j_gene: TRBJ2-1; v_gene: TRBV7-9; CDR3aa: CASSFPVASGSHNEQFF
j_gene: TRBJ2-7; v_gene: TRBV28; CDR3aa: CASSLDGTMDRGYEQYF
j_gene: TRBJ1-1; v_gene: TRBV5-6; CDR3aa: CATRGSLNTEAFF
j_gene: TRBJ2-7; v_gene: TRBV7-9; CDR3aa: CASSSITGGQSLEQYF
j_gene: TRBJ2-7; v_gene: TRBV7-9; CDR3aa: CASSHGTDPYEQYF
j_gene: TRBJ2-7; v_gene: TRBV7-2; CDR3aa: CASSSGAYYEQYF
j_gene: TRBJ2-1; v_gene: TRBV24-1; CDR3aa: CAASDSPGTSGDNEQFF
j_gene: TRBJ2-7; v_gene: TRBV30; CDR3aa: CAWSGRSDLTYEQYF
j_gene: TRBJ2-5; v_gene: TRBV11-3; CDR3aa: CASSPWGGEETQYF
j_gene: TRBJ2-1; v_gene: TRBV20-1; CDR3aa: CSARDQGGYNEQFF